A selection of T cell receptor beta chains follows, all from one sample in a study of control samples from healthy donors and cancer patients. TCRdb's table, derived via immunoSEQ multiplex PCR, lists solely in-frame clones and lacks some. The profile shows about 12,000 clones, approximately 88% of them singletons. Sequenced material: formalin-fixed, paraffin-embedded tissue. These receptors originate from a male donor with melanoma. Each CDR3 is given with its conserved first and last residue. The D gene is left open where the match is weak. Clone size appears in some rows only: once, few, many, or a class for an expanded clone.

abundance,j_gene,len,d_gene,v_gene,CDR3aa,CDR3nt
-,TRBJ2-1,15,TRBD2,TRBV6-5,CASSYGGSMANEQFF,TGTGCCAGCAGTTACGGCGGGAGTATGGCCAATGAGCAGTTCTTC
-,TRBJ2-3,17,-,TRBV13,CASSLGGSWELSDTQYF,TGTGCCAGCAGCCTGGGTGGTAGCTGGGAGTTATCAGATACGCAGTATTTT
-,TRBJ1-4,16,TRBD1,TRBV27,CASSAIKETGHEKLFF,TGTGCCAGCAGTGCCATAAAAGAGACAGGGCATGAAAAACTGTTTTTT
-,TRBJ2-1,13,TRBD1,TRBV6-6,CASSSQGAYEQFF,TGTGCCAGCAGTTCGCAGGGGGCGTATGAGCAGTTCTTC
-,TRBJ2-3,19,TRBD2,TRBV3-1/TRBV3-2,CASSQDPLVTSGMADTQYF,TGTGCCAGCAGCCAAGACCCTCTCGTGACTAGCGGGATGGCAGATACGCAGTATTTT
-,TRBJ1-5,15,TRBD1,TRBV6-5,CASSRDRGWVGPQHF,TGTGCCAGCAGTCGGGACAGGGGTTGGGTTGGGCCCCAGCATTTT
-,TRBJ1-1,14,TRBD1,TRBV28,CASSLQTGGTEAFF,TGTGCCAGCAGTTTACAAACAGGGGGCACTGAAGCTTTCTTT
-,TRBJ2-7,15,TRBD1,TRBV10-2,CASSEQTGKSVFQYF,TGCGCCAGCAGTGAGCAGACAGGGAAATCGGTTTTTCAGTACTTC
-,TRBJ1-1,13,TRBD1,TRBV7-3,CASSFNDRDEAFF,TGTGCCAGCAGCTTTAACGACAGGGATGAAGCTTTCTTT
-,TRBJ2-4,17,-,TRBV3-1/TRBV3-2,CASSHQNPICKKNIQYF,TGTGCCAGCAGCCACCAGAATCCCATTTGCAAAAAAAACATTCAGTACTTC
-,TRBJ1-5,14,-,TRBV6-1,CASSEDDSVKPQHF,TGTGCCAGCAGTGAAGACGACTCCGTGAAGCCCCAGCATTTT
-,TRBJ2-1,14,-,TRBV19,CASMRGTQNNEQFF,TGTGCCTCGATGAGGGGGACACAAAACAATGAGCAGTTCTTC
once,TRBJ1-1,13,-,TRBV5-8,CASTWGRNTEAFF,TGTGCCAGCACCTGGGGCAGGAACACTGAAGCTTTCTTT
-,TRBJ1-1,13,-,TRBV6-5,CASSHQGNTEAFF,TGTGCCAGCAGTCATCAGGGGAACACTGAAGCTTTCTTT
-,TRBJ2-3,13,-,TRBV12-3/TRBV12-4,CASRSSQADTQYF,TGTGCCAGCCGATCTAGTCAGGCAGATACGCAGTATTTT
-,TRBJ1-2,13,TRBD1,TRBV7-2,CASSDTGQARYTF,TGTGCCAGCAGCGATACCGGACAGGCCCGCTACACCTTC
-,TRBJ2-6,16,-,TRBV19,CASSIPGTSGANVLTF,TGTGCCAGTAGTATACCCGGTACCTCTGGGGCCAACGTCCTGACTTTC
-,TRBJ2-2,16,TRBD2,TRBV28,CASSRGGSGNTGELFF,TGTGCCAGCAGTCGGGGCGGGAGCGGGAACACCGGGGAGCTGTTTTTT
-,TRBJ2-3,14,TRBD1,TRBV19,CASSLGQGLDTQYF,TGTGCCAGTAGTCTTGGACAGGGTTTGGATACGCAGTATTTT
-,TRBJ2-2,15,-,TRBV30,CAWSKGSSSGGELFF,TGTGCCTGGAGTAAGGGGAGTTCGAGCGGCGGGGAGCTGTTTTTT
-,TRBJ1-3,14,-,TRBV19,CASSIGGTGNTIYF,TGTGCCAGTAGTATCGGGGGAACTGGAAACACCATATATTTT
-,TRBJ2-1,14,TRBD2,TRBV27,CASSPGLAGAQWLF,TGTGCCAGCAGTCCAGGACTAGCGGGAGCTCAGTGGCTCTTC
-,TRBJ2-5,14,-,TRBV7-9,CASSPGTTQETQYF,TGTGCCAGCAGCCCCGGGACAACCCAAGAGACCCAGTACTTC
-,TRBJ1-5,14,-,TRBV18,CASSLTRNYQPQHF,TGTGCCAGCTCACTCACAAGGAACTATCAGCCCCAGCATTTT
-,TRBJ2-2,14,-,TRBV6-5,CASIKFPNTGELFF,TGTGCCAGCATCAAATTTCCGAACACCGGGGAGCTGTTTTTT
-,TRBJ2-7,13,-,TRBV6-5,CASSPKGVGEQYF,TGTGCCAGCAGTCCCAAAGGGGTCGGCGAGCAGTACTTC
-,TRBJ2-5,14,TRBD2,TRBV6-6,CASSSGTSGETQYF,TGTGCCAGCAGTTCCGGGACTAGCGGGGAGACCCAGTACTTC